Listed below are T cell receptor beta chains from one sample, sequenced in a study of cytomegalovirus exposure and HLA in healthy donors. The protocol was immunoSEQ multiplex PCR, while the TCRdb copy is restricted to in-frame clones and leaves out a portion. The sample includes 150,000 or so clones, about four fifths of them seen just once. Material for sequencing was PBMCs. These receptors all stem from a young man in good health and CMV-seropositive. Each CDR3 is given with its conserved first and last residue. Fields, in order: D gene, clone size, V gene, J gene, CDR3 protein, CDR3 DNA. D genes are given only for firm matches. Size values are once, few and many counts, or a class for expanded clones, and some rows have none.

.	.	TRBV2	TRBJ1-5	CASSEGVRGSRNQPQHF	TGTGCCAGCAGTGAAGGGGTGAGGGGGAGCCGCAATCAGCCCCAGCATTTT
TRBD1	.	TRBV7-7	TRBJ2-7	CASSPSGTGTYEQYF	TGTGCCAGCAGCCCCTCCGGGACAGGGACATACGAGCAGTACTTC
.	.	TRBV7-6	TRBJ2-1	CASSLGGFEQFF	TGTGCCAGCAGCTTAGGAGGGTTTGAGCAGTTCTTC
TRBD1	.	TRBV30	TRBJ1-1	CAWSAQGTEAFF	TGTGCCTGGAGTGCACAGGGGACTGAAGCTTTCTTT
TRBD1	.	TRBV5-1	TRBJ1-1	CASRRDRGRTEAFF	TGCGCCAGCAGAAGAGACAGGGGGCGAACTGAAGCTTTCTTT
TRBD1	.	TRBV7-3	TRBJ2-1	CASSLGGTGIYNEQFF	TGTGCCAGCAGCTTAGGCGGGACAGGGATCTACAATGAGCAGTTCTTC
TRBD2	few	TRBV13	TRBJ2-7	CASSLGTSGRYEQYF	TGTGCCAGCAGCTTGGGGACTAGCGGGAGGTACGAGCAGTACTTC
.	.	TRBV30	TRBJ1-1	CAWSVITTNTEAFF	TGTGCCTGGAGTGTAATAACAACGAACACTGAAGCTTTCTTT
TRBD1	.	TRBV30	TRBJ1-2	CAWTMMDREIEGYTF	TGTGCCTGGACCATGATGGACAGGGAGATAGAGGGCTACACCTTC
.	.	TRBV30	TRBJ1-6	CAWTDRSSYNSPLHF	TGTGCCTGGACAGACAGGAGCTCCTATAATTCACCCCTCCACTTT
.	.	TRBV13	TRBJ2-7	CASGRGTQDYYEQYF	TGTGCCAGCGGCCGGGGGACGCAGGACTACTACGAGCAGTACTTC
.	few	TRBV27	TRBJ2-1	CASSPPLLNEQFF	TGTGCCAGCAGTCCTCCCCTCTTGAATGAGCAGTTCTTC
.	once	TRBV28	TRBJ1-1	CASSSPQGNTEAFF	TGTGCCAGCAGTTCTCCACAGGGGAACACTGAAGCTTTCTTT
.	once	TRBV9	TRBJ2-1	CASSVEGRGRDEQFF	TGTGCCAGCAGCGTAGAGGGCAGGGGACGGGATGAGCAGTTCTTC
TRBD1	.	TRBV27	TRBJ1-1	CASSLSTGGRSVAFF	TGTGCCAGCAGTTTATCAACAGGGGGCCGTTCGGTAGCTTTCTTT
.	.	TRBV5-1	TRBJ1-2	CASSLAQGQANYGYTF	TGCGCCAGCAGCTTGGCACAGGGACAAGCTAACTATGGCTACACCTTC
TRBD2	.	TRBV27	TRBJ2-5	CASSLRAVGLAGGRAQETQYF	TGTGCCAGCAGTTTAAGGGCGGTGGGACTAGCGGGGGGGCGGGCACAAGAGACCCAGTACTTC
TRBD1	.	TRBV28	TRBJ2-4	CASSARTGGANIQYF	TGTGCCAGCAGTGCTCGGACAGGGGGCGCGAACATTCAGTACTTC
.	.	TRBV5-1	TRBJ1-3	CASSLRGGSGNTIYF	TGCGCCAGCAGCTTGAGAGGGGGCTCTGGAAACACCATATATTTT